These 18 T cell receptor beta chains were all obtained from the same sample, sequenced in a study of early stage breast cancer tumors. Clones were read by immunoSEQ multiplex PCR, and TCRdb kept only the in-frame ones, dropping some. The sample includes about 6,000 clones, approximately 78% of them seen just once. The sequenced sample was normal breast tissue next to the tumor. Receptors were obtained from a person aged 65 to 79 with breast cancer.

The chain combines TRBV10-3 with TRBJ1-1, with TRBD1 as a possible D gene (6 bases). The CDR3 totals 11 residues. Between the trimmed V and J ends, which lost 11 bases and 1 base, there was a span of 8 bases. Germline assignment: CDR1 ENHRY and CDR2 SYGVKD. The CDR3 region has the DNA TGTGCCGCACAGGGGAACACTGAAGCTTTCTTT. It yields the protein CAAQGNTEAFF.

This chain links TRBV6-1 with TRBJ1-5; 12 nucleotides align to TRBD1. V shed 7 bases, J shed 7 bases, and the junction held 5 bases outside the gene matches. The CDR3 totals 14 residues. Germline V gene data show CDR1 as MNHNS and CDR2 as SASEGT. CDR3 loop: CASTRDRGHQPQHF. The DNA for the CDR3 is TGTGCCAGCACTAGGGACAGGGGGCACCAGCCCCAGCATTTT.

As DNA, the CDR3 is TGTGCCAGCAGCTTGGCGGGGGTGACCTACGAGCAGTACTTC. Translation gives CASSLAGVTYEQYF. J is TRBJ2-7 and V is TRBV5-4; perhaps TRBD2 as D (6 bases). The CDR3 is 14 residues long. The V gene's germline CDR1 is SGHNT and CDR2 YYREEE (reference sequence). Trimming cost V 0 bases and J 2 bases, with 9 bases left between them.

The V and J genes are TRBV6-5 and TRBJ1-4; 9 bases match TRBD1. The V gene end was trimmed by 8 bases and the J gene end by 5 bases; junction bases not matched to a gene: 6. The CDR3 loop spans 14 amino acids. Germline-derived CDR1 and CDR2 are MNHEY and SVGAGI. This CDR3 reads CASSIGTGNEKLFF. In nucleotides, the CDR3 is TGTGCCAGCTCAATCGGGACAGGGAATGAAAAACTGTTTTTT.

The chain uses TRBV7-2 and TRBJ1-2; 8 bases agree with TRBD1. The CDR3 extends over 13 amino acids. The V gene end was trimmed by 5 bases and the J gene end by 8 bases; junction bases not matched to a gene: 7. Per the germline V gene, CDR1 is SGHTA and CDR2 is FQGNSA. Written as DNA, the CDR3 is TGTGCCAGCAGCCGGACAGGGCCACGGGGCTACACCTTC. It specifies CASSRTGPRGYTF.

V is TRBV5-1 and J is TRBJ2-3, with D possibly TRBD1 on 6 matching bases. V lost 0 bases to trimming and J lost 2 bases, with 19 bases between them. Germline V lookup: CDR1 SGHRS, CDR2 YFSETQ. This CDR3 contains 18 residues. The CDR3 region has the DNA TGCGCCAGCAGCTTGGGGGGAGCGACAGGACCTTTCACAGATACGCAGTATTTT. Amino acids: CASSLGGATGPFTDTQYF.

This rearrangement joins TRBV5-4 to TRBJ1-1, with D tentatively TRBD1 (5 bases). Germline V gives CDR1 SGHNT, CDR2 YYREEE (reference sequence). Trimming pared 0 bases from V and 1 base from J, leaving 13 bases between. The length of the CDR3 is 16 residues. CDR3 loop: CASSLASGGGNTEAFF. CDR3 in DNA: TGTGCCAGCAGCTTGGCGTCGGGGGGTGGGAACACTGAAGCTTTCTTT.

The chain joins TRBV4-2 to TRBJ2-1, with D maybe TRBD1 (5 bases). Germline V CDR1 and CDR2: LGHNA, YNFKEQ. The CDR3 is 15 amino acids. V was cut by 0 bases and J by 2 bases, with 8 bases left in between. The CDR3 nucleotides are TGTGCCAGCAGCCAAGATCCAGGGACCTACAATGAGCAGTTCTTC. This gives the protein CASSQDPGTYNEQFF.

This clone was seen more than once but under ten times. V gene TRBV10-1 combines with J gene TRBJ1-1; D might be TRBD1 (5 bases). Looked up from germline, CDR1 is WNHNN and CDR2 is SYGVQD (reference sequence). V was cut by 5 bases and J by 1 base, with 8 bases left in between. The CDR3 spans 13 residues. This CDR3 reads CASSRGQNTEAFF. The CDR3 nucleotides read TGCGCCAGCAGTCGAGGACAGAACACTGAAGCTTTCTTT.

The CDR3 DNA reads TGTGCCAGCAGCTGGTGGGGGGGGGCCAACACTGAAGCTTTCTTT. Translating gives CASSWWGGANTEAFF. The chain links TRBV5-6 to TRBJ1-1; the D gene is possibly TRBD1 (6 bases). V lost 3 bases to trimming and J lost 2 bases, with 14 bases between them. CDR3 length: 15 residues. Germline CDR1 and CDR2: SGHDT and YYEEEE.

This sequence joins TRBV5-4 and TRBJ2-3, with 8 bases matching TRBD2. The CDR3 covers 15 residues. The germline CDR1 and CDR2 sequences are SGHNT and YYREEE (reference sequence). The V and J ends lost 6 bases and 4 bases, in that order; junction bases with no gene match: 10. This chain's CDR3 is CASTSPRGGPDTQYF. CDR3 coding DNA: TGTGCCAGCACGAGCCCCCGGGGGGGCCCAGATACGCAGTATTTT.

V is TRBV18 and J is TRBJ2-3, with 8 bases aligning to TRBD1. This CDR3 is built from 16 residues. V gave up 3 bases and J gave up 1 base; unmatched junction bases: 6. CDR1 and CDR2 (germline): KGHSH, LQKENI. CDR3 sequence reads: CASSPEMDRGTDTQYF. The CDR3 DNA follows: TGTGCCAGCTCACCGGAGATGGACAGGGGCACAGATACGCAGTATTTT.

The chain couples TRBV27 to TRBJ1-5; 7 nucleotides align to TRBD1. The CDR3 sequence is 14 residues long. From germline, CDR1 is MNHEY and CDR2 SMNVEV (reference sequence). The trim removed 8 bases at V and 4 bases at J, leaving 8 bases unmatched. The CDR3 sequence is CASFSRDSNQPQHF. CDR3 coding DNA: TGTGCCAGCTTTTCCCGGGACAGTAATCAGCCCCAGCATTTT.

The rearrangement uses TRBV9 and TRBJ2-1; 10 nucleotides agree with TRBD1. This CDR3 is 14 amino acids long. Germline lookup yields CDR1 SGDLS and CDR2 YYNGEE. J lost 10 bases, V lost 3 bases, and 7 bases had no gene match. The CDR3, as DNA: TGTGCCAGCAGCGCCGGGACAGGGGATGCAGAGCAGTTCTTC. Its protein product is CASSAGTGDAEQFF. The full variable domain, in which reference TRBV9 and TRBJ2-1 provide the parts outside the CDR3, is DSGVTQTPKHLITATGQRVTLRCSPRSGDLSVYWYQQSLDQGLQFLIQYYNGEERAKGNILERFSAQQFPDLHSELNLSSLELGDSALYFCASSAGTGDAEQFFGPGTRLTVL.

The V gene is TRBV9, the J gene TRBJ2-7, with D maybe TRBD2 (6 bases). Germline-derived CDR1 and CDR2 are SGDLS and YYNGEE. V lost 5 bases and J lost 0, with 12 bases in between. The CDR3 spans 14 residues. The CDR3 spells CASSRGGYSYEQYF. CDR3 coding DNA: TGTGCCAGCAGTCGTGGGGGGTACTCCTACGAGCAGTACTTC.

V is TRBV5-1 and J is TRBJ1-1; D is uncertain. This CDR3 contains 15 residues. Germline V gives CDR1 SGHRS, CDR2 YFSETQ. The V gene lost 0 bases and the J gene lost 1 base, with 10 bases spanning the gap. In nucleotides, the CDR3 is TGCGCCAGCAGCTTGGATGCGGGGTGGAACACTGAAGCTTTCTTT. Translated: CASSLDAGWNTEAFF.

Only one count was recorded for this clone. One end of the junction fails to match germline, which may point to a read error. The DNA of the CDR3 is TGTGCCAGCAGCCAAATCAGGGGGCTTGGTCTTTCCGAAGTCTTC. Translation: CASSQIRGLGLSEVF. The chain has TRBV28 and TRBJ1-2, with 8 bases matching TRBD1. The CDR3 length is 15 residues. CDR1 is MDHEN and CDR2 is SYDVKM in the germline V gene.

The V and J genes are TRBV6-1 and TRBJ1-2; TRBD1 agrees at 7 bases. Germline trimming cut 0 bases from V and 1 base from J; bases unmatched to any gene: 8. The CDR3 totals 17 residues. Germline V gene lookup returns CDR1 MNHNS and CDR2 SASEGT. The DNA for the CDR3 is TGTGCCAGCAGTGAAGCACGACACAGGGGACTTAACTATGGCTACACCTTC. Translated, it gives CASSEARHRGLNYGYTF.